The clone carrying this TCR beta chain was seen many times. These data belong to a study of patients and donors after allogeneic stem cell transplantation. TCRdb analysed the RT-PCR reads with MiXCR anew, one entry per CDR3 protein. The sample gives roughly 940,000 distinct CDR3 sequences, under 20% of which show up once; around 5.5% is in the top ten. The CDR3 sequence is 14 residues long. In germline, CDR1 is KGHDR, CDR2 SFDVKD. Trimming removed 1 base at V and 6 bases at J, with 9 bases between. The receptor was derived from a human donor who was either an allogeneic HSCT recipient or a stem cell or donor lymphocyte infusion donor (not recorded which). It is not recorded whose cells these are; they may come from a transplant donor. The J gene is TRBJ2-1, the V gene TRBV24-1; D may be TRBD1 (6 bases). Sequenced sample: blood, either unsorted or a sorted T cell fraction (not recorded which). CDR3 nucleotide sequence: TGTGCCACCAGTGATTTAGGACAGATCAATGAGCAGTTCTTC. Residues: CATSDLGQINEQFF.